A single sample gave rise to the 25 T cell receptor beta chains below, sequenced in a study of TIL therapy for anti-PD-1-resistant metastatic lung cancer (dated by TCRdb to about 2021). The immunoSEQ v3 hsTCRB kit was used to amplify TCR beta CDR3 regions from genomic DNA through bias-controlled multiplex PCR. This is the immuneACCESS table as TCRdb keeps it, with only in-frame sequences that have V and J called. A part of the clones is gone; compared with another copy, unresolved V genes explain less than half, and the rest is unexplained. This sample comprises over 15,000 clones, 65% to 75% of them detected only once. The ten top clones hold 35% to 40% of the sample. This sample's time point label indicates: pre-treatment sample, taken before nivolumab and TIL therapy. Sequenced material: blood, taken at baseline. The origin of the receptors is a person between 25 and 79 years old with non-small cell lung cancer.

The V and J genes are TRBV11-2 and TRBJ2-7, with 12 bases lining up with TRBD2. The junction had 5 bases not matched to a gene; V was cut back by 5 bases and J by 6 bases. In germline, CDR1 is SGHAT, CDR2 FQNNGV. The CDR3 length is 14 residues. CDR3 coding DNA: TGTGCCAGCAGCCTCCGGACTAGCGGGGTCGAGCAGTACTTC. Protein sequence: CASSLRTSGVEQYF.

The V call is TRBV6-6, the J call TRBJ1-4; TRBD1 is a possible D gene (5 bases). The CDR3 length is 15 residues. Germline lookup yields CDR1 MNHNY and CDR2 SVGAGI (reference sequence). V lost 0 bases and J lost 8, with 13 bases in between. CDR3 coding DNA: TGTGCCAGCAGTTACTCGATACAGGAGGGAGAAAAACTGTTTTTT. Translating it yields CASSYSIQEGEKLFF.

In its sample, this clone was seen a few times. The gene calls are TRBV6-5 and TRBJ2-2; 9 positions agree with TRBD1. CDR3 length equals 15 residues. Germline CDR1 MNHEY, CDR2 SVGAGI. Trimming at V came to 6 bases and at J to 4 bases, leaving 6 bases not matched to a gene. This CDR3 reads CASRIGTGSTGELFF. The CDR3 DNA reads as TGTGCCAGCAGAATCGGGACAGGGAGCACCGGGGAGCTGTTTTTT.

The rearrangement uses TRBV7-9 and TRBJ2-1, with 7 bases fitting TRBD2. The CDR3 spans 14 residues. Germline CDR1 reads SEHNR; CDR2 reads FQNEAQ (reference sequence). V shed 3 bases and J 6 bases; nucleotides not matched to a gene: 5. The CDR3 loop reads CASSFSGRANEQFF. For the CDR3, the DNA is TGTGCCAGCAGCTTTAGTGGGAGGGCCAATGAGCAGTTCTTC.

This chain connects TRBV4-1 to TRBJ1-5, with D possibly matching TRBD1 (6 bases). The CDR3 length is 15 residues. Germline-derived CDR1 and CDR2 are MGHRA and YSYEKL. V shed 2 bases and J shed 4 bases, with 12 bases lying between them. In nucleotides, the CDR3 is TGCGCCAGCAGCCAATCAGAGGGGGTAAATCAGCCCCAGCATTTT. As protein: CASSQSEGVNQPQHF.

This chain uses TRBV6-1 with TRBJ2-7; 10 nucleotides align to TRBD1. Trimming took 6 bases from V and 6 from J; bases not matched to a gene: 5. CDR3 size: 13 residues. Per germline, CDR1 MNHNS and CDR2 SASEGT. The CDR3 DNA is TGTGCCAGCAGGGTGACAGGGGGCTCCGAGCAGTACTTC. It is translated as CASRVTGGSEQYF.

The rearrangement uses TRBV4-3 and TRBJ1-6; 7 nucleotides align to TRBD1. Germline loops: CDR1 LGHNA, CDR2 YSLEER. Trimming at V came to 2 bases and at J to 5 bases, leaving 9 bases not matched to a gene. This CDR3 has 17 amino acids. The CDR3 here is CASSQTPGTENNSPLHF. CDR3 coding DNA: TGCGCCAGCAGCCAAACCCCCGGGACAGAAAATAATTCACCCCTCCACTTT.

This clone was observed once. Here the CDR3 reads CASSLAPVFRDYFYNEQFF. Here the CDR3 DNA reads TGTGCCAGCAGCTTGGCGCCCGTCTTCCGGGACTACTTCTACAATGAGCAGTTCTTC. The chain joins TRBV5-4 to TRBJ2-1; 7 nucleotides agree with TRBD2. After removal of 0 bases from V and 3 bases from J, the junction contained 15 bases not matched to a gene. Germline values: CDR1 SGHNT, CDR2 YYREEE (reference sequence). The CDR3 loop spans 19 amino acids.

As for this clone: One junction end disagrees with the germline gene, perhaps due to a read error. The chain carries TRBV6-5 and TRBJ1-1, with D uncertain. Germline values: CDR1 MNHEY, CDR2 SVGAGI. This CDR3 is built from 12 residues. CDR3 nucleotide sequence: TGTGCCAGCAGTTACCTCGGCGGCCCGACGACCTTT. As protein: CASSYLGGPTTF.

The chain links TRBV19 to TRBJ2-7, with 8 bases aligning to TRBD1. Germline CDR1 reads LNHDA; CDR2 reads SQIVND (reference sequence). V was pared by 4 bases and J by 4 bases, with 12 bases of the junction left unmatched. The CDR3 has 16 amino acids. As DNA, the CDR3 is TGTGCCAGTAGTAACGACAGGGGTCCAACTCGATACGAGCAGTACTTC. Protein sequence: CASSNDRGPTRYEQYF.

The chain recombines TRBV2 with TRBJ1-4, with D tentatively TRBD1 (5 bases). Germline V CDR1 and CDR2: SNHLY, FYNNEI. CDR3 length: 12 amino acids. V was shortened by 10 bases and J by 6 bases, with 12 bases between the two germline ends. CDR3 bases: TGTGCCAACCGGCGGGGGGATGAAAAACTGTTTTTT. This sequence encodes CANRRGDEKLFF. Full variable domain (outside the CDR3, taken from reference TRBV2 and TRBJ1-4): EPEVTQTPSHQVTQMGQEVILRCVPISNHLYFYWYRQILGQKVEFLVSFYNNEISEKSEIFDDQFSVERPDGSNFTLKIRSTKLEDSAMYFCANRRGDEKLFFGSGTQLSVL.

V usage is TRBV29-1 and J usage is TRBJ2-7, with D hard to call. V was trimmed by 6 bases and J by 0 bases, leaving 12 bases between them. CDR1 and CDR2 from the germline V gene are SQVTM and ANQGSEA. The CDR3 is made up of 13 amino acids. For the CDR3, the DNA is TGCAGCGTGGGGATTGGGGACTCCTACGAGCAGTACTTC. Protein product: CSVGIGDSYEQYF.

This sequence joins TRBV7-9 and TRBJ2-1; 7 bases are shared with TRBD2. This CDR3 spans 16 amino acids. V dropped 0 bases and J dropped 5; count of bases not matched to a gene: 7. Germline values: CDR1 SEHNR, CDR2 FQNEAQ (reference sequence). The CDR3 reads CASSLAVLAVHNEQFF. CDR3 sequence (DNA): TGTGCCAGCAGCTTAGCGGTGCTAGCGGTACACAATGAGCAGTTCTTC.

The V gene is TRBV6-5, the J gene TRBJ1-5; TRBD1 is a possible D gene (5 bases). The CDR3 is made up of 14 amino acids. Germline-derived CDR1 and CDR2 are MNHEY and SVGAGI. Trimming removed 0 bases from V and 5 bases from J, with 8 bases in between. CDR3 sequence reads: CASSYSKGHQPQHF. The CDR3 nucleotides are TGTGCCAGCAGTTACTCGAAGGGGCATCAGCCCCAGCATTTT.

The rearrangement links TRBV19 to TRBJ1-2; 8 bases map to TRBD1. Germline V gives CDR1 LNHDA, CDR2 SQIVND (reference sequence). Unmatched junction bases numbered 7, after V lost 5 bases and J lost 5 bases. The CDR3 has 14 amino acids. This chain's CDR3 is CASSPRQGRYGYTF. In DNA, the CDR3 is TGTGCCAGTAGTCCGAGACAGGGGCGGTATGGCTACACCTTC.

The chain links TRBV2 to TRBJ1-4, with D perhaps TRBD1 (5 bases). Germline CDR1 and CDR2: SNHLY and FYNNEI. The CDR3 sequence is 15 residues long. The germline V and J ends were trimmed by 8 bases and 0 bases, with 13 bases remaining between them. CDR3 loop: CASRRALATNEKLFF. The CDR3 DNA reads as TGTGCCAGCCGCAGGGCACTCGCAACTAATGAAAAACTGTTTTTT.

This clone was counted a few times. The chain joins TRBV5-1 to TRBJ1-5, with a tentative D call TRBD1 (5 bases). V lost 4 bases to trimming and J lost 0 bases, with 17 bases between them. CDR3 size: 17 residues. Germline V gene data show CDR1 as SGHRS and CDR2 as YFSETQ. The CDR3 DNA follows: TGCGCCAGCAGCCCGGGGGTCATAGGGGTTAGCAATCAGCCCCAGCATTTT. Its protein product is CASSPGVIGVSNQPQHF.

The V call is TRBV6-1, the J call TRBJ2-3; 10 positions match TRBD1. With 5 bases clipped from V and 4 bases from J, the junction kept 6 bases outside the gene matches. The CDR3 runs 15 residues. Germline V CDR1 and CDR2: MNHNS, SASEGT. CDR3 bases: TGTGCCAGCAGTAACCGGGACAGGGGATCAGATACGCAGTATTTT. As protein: CASSNRDRGSDTQYF.

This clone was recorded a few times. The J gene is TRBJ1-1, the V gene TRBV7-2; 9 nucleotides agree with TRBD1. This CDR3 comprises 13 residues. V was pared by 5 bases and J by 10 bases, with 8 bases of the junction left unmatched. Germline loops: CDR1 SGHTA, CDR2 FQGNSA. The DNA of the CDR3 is TGTGCCAGCAGCATTATCACAGGGGGCGGAGCTTTCTTT. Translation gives CASSIITGGGAFF.

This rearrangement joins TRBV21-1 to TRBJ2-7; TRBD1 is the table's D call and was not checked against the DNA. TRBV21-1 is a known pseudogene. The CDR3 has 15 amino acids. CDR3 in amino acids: CASSKYDGQDYEQYF. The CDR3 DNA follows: TGTGCCAGCAGCAAGTACGACGGACAGGACTACGAGCAGTACTTC.

CDR3 DNA sequence: TGTGCCAGCAGAGGGGCTGTGGCCGACAGGACCCAGTACTTC. It is translated as CASRGAVADRTQYF. The chain combines TRBV7-9 with TRBJ2-5; tentative D call: TRBD1 (5 bases). This CDR3 is 14 amino acids long. Trimming removed 6 bases from V and 7 bases from J, with 18 bases in between. Per the germline V gene, CDR1 is SEHNR and CDR2 is FQNEAQ (reference sequence). Full variable domain (outside the CDR3, taken from reference TRBV7-9 and TRBJ2-5): DTGVSQNPRHKITKRGQNVTFRCDPISEHNRLYWYRQTLGQGPEFLTYFQNEAQLEKSRLLSDRFSAERPKGSFSTLEIQRTEQGDSAMYLCASRGAVADRTQYFGPGTRLLVL.

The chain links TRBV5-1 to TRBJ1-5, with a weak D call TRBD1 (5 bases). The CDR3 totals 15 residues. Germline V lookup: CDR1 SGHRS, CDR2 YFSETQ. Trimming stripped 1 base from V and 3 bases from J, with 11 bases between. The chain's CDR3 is CASSLSGGDNQPQHF. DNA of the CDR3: TGCGCCAGCAGCTTGTCGGGAGGGGACAATCAGCCCCAGCATTTT. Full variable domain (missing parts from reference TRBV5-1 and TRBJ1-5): KAGVTQTPRYLIKTRGQQVTLSCSPISGHRSVSWYQQTPGQGLQFLFEYFSETQRNKGNFPGRFSGRQFSNSRSEMNVSTLELGDSALYLCASSLSGGDNQPQHFGDGTRLSIL.

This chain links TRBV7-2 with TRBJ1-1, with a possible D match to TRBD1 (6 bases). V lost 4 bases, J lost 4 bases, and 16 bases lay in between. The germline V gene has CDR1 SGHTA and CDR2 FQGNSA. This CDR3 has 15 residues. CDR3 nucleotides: TGTGCCAGCAGCTCCCACGGGGGCGGGTCCACTGAAGCTTTCTTT. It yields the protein CASSSHGGGSTEAFF.

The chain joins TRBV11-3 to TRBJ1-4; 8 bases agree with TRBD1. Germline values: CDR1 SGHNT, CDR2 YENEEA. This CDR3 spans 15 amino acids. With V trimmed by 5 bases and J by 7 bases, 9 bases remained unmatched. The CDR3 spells CASSVGPGGGEKLFF. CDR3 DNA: TGTGCCAGCAGCGTGGGGCCAGGGGGCGGTGAAAAACTGTTTTTT.

The CDR3 nucleotides are TGTGCCAGCAGACATAGACAGGGTAGCACTGGAAACACCATATATTTT. Its protein product is CASRHRQGSTGNTIYF. This chain joins TRBV2 and TRBJ1-3; 7 nucleotides agree with TRBD1. The V and J ends lost 6 bases and 2 bases, in that order; junction bases with no gene match: 10. The CDR3 extends over 16 amino acids. Germline V CDR1 and CDR2: SNHLY, FYNNEI.